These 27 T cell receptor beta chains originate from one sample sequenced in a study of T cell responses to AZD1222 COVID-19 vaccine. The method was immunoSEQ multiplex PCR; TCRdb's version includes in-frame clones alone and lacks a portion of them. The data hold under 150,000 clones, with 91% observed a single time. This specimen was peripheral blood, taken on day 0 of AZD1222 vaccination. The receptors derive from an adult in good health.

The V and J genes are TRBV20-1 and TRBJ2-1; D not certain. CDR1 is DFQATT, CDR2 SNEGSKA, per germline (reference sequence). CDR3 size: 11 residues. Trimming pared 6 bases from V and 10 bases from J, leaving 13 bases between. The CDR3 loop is CSAPIFPEQFF. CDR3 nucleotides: TGCAGTGCCCCTATCTTCCCCGAGCAGTTCTTC.

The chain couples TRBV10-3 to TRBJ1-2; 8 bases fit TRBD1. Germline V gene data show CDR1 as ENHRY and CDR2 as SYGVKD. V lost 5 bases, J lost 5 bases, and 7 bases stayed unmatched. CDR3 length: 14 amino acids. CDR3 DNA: TGTGCCATCAGTTCCCCGGACAGGGAGTATGGCTACACCTTC. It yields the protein CAISSPDREYGYTF.

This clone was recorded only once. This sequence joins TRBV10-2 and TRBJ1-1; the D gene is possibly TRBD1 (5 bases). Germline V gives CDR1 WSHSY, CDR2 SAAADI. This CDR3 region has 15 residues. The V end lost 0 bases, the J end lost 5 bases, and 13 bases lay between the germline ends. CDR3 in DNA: TGCGCCAGCAGTGAGTCCCCGGGGGGTTGGACTGAAGCTTTCTTT. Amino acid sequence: CASSESPGGWTEAFF.

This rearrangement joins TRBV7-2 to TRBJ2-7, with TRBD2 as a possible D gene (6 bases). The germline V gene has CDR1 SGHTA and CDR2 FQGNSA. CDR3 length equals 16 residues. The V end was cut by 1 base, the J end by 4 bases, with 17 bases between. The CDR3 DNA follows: TGTGCCAGCAGCTTAGATGATCGGGAGTCGCTATACGAGCAGTACTTC. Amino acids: CASSLDDRESLYEQYF. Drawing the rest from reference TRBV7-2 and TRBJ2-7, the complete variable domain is GAGVSQSPSNKVTEKGKDVELRCDPISGHTALYWYRQSLGQGLEFLIYFQGNSAPDKSGLPSDRFSAERTGGSVSTLTIQRTQQEDSAVYLCASSLDDRESLYEQYFGPGTRLTVT.

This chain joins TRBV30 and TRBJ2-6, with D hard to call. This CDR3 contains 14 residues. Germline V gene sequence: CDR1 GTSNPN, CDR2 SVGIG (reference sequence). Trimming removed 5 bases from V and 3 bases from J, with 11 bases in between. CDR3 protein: CAWAVGSGANVLTF. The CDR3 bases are TGTGCCTGGGCTGTGGGTAGTGGGGCCAACGTCCTGACTTTC.

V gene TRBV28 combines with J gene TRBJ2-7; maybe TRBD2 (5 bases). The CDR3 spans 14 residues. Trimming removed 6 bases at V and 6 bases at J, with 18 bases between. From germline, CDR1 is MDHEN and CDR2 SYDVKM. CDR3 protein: CASSPGVFSGEQYF. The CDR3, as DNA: TGTGCCAGCAGCCCCGGGGTGTTTTCGGGCGAGCAGTACTTC.

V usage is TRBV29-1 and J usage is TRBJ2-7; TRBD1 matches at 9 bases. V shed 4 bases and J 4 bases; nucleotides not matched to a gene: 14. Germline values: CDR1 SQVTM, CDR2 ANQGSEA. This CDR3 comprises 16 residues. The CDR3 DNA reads TGCAGCGTTGTAGGATGGCGGGACAGGGTAGAGTACGAGCAGTACTTC. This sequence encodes CSVVGWRDRVEYEQYF.

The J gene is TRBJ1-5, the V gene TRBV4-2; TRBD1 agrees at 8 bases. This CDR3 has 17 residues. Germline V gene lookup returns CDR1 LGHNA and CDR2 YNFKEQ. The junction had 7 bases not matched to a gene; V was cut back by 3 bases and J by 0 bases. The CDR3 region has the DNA TGTGCCAGCAGCCACGGGACAGGCGTTTATAGCAATCAGCCCCAGCATTTT. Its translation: CASSHGTGVYSNQPQHF.

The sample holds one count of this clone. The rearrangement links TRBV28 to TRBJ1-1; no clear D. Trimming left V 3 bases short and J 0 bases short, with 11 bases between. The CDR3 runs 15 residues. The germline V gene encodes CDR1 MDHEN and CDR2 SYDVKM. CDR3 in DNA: TGTGCCAGCAGTTTTTCAGGTCAGGTGAACACTGAAGCTTTCTTT. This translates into CASSFSGQVNTEAFF. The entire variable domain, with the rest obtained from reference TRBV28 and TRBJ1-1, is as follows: DVKVTQSSRYLVKRTGEKVFLECVQDMDHENMFWYRQDPGLGLRLIYFSYDVKMKEKGDIPEGYSVSREKKERFSLILESASTNQTSMYLCASSFSGQVNTEAFFGQGTRLTVV.

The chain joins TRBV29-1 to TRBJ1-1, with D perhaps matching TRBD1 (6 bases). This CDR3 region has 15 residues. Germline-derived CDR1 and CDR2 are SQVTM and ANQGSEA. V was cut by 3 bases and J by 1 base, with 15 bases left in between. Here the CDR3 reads CSVEGQGGRNTEAFF. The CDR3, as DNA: TGCAGCGTTGAGGGACAAGGAGGGAGGAACACTGAAGCTTTCTTT.

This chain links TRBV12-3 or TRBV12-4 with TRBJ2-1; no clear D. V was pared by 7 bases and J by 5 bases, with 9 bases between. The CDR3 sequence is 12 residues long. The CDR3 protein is CASTNDNNEQFF. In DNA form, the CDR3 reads TGTGCCAGCACCAACGACAACAATGAGCAGTTCTTC.

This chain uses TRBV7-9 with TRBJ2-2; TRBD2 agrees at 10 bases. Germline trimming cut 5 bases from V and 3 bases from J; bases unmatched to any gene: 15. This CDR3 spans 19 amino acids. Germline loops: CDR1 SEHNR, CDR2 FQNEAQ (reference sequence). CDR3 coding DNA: TGTGCCAGCAGCAGGGGGGCTAGCGGGAGTGGAGGACACACCGGGGAGCTGTTTTTT. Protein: CASSRGASGSGGHTGELFF.

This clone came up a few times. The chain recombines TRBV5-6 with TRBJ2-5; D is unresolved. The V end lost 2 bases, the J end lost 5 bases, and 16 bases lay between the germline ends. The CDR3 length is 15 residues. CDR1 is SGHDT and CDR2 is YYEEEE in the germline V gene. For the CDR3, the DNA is TGTGCCAGCAGCTTTGGTCAGCCTTACTGGGAGACCCAGTACTTC. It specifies CASSFGQPYWETQYF. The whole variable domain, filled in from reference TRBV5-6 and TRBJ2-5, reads DAGVTQSPTHLIKTRGQQVTLRCSPKSGHDTVSWYQQALGQGPQFIFQYYEEEERQRGNFPDRFSGHQFPNYSSELNVNALLLGDSALYLCASSFGQPYWETQYFGPGTRLLVL.

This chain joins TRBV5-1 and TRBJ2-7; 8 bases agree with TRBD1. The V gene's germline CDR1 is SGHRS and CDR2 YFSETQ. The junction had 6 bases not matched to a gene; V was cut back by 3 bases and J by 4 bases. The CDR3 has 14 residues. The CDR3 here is CASSSRTGQYEQYF. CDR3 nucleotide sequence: TGCGCCAGCAGCTCGAGGACAGGGCAATACGAGCAGTACTTC.

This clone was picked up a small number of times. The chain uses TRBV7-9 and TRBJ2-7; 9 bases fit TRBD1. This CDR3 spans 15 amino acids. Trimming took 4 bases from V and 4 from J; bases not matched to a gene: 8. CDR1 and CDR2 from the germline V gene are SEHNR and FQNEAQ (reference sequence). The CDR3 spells CASSSVPGQGYEQYF. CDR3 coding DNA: TGTGCCAGCAGCTCCGTCCCGGGACAGGGTTACGAGCAGTACTTC.

The CDR3 reads CASSLPGGQGSEKLFF. CDR3 bases: TGTGCCAGCAGCCTCCCGGGGGGACAGGGGAGTGAAAAACTGTTTTTT. The chain is built from TRBV7-9 and TRBJ1-4; 10 bases are a match to TRBD1. CDR1 is SEHNR and CDR2 is FQNEAQ in the germline V gene (reference sequence). V shed 5 bases, J shed 7 bases, and the junction held 10 bases outside the gene matches. The CDR3 is 16 amino acids. Supplemented by reference TRBV7-9 and TRBJ1-4, the full variable domain reads DTGVSQNPRHKITKRGQNVTFRCDPISEHNRLYWYRQTLGQGPEFLTYFQNEAQLEKSRLLSDRFSAERPKGSFSTLEIQRTEQGDSAMYLCASSLPGGQGSEKLFFGSGTQLSVL.

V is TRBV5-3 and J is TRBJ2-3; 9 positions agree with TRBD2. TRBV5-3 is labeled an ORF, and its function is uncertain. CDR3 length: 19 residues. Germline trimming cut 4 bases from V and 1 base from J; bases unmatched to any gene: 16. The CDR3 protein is CARSPPGLAGPTGTDTQYF. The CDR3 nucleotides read TGTGCCAGAAGCCCGCCGGGGCTAGCGGGGCCCACTGGCACAGATACGCAGTATTTT.

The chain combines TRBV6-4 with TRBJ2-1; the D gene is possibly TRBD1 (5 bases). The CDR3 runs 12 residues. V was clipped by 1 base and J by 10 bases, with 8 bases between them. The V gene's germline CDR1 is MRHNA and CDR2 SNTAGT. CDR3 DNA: TGTGCCAGCAGTGACTTGGGGCAGGAGCAGTTCTTC. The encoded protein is CASSDLGQEQFF.

The CDR3 DNA reads as TGTGCCAGTAGTATCCGGGCGGGCTATGGCTACACCTTC. Its protein product is CASSIRAGYGYTF. The J gene is TRBJ1-2, the V gene TRBV19; D is ambiguous. CDR3 size: 13 residues. Germline values: CDR1 LNHDA, CDR2 SQIVND (reference sequence). Deletions cut 3 bases from V and 4 bases from J, with 9 bases between.

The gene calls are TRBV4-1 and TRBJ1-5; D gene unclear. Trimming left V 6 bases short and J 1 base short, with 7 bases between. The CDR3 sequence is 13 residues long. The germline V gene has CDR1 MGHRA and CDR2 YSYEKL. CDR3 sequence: CASSSWSNQPQHF. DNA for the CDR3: TGCGCCAGCAGTAGCTGGAGCAATCAGCCCCAGCATTTT.

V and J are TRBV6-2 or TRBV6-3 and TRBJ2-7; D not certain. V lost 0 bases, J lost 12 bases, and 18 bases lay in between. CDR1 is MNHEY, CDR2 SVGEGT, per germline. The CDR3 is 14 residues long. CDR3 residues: CASSYSMGGVYPYF. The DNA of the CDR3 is TGTGCCAGCAGTTACTCGATGGGCGGTGTTTATCCGTACTTC.

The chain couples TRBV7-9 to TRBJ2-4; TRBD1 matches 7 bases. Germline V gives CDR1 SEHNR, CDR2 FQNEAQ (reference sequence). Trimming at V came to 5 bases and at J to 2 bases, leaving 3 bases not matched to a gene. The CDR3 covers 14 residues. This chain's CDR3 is CASSRQGTKNIQYF. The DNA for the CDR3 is TGTGCCAGCAGCCGACAGGGAACCAAAAACATTCAGTACTTC.

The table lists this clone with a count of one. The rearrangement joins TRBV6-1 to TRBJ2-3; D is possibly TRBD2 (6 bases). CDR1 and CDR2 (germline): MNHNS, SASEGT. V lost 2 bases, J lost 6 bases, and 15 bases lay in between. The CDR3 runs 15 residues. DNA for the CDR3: TGTGCCAGCAGTGAAACAGCGGGCCTCCCGGATACGCAGTATTTT. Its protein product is CASSETAGLPDTQYF.

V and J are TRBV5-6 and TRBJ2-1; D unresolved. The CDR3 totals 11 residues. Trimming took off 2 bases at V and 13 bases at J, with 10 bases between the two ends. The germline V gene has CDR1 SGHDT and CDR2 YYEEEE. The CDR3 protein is CASSLVGVQFF. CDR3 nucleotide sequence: TGTGCCAGCAGCTTAGTTGGAGTACAGTTCTTC.

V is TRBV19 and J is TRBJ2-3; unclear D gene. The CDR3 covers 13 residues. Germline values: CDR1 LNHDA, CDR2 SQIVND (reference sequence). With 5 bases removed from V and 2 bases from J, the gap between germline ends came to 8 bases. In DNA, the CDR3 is TGTGCCAGTAGTCCCCCCTACACAGATACGCAGTATTTT. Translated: CASSPPYTDTQYF.

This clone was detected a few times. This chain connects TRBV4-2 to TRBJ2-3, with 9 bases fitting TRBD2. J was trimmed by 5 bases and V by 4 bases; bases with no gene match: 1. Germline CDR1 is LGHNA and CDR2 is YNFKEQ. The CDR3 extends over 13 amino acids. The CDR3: CASSLAGEDTQYF. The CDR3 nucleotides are TGTGCCAGCAGCCTAGCGGGGGAAGATACGCAGTATTTT.

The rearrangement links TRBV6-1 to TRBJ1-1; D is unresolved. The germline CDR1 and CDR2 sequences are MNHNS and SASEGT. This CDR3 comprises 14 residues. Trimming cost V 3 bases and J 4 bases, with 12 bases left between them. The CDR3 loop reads CASSEPGGSTEAFF. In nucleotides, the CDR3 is TGTGCCAGCAGTGAGCCGGGAGGTAGCACTGAAGCTTTCTTT.